There are a few counts of the clone carrying this T cell receptor (beta chain). The CDR3 covers 15 residues. Germline values: CDR1 MNHEY, CDR2 SVGAGI. Trimming removed 4 bases from V and 0 bases from J, with 10 bases in between. Clones were read by immunoSEQ multiplex PCR, and TCRdb kept only the in-frame ones, dropping some. The table includes about 150,000 clones, roughly 83% detected once. These data are taken from a study of blood T cell repertoires in COVID-19. The chain uses TRBV6-5 and TRBJ1-5, with D perhaps TRBD1 (6 bases). The receptor was isolated from a woman aged 55-70 years with COVID-19, enrolled during active disease. Source material: peripheral blood. The CDR3 coding sequence is TGTGCCAGCAGTTTTGGGACAAATAGCAATCAGCCCCAGCATTTT. Amino acid sequence: CASSFGTNSNQPQHF.